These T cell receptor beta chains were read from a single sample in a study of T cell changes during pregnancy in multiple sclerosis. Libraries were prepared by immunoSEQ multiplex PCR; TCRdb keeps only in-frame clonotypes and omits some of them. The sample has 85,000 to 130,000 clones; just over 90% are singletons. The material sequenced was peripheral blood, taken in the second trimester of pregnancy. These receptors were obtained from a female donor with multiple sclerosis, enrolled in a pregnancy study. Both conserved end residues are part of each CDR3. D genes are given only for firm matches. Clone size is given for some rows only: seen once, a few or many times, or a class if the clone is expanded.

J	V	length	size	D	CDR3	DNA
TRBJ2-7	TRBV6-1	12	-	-	CASSDGLREQYF	TGTGCCAGCAGCGACGGACTACGCGAGCAGTACTTC
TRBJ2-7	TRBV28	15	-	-	CASNPPGVFSYEQYF	TGTGCCAGCAACCCCCCAGGGGTATTTTCCTACGAGCAGTACTTC
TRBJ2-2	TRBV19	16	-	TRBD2	CASSIRLAGVVGELFF	TGTGCCAGTAGTATCCGGCTAGCGGGAGTCGTCGGGGAGCTGTTTTTT
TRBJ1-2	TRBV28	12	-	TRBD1	CASRETGYGYTF	TGTGCCAGCAGGGAGACAGGGTATGGCTACACCTTC
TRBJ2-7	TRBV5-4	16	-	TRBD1	CASSFGTGGFLLEQYF	TGTGCCAGCAGCTTCGGGACAGGGGGTTTTCTTTTGGAGCAGTACTTC
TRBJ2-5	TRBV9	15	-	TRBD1	CASSASHRGQETQYF	TGTGCCAGCAGCGCCTCACACAGGGGACAAGAGACCCAGTACTTC
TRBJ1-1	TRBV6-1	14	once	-	CASSQGGFSTEAFF	TGTGCCAGCAGTCAGGGTGGGTTTAGCACTGAAGCTTTCTTT
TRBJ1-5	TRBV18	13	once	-	CASSSDSQRPQHF	TGTGCCAGCTCATCTGACAGTCAACGGCCCCAGCATTTT
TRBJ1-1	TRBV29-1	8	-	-	CSVSGAFF	TGCAGCGTTTCAGGGGCTTTCTTT
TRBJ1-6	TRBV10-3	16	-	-	CAISGGDRIKNSPLHF	TGTGCCATCAGTGGGGGTGACAGAATTAAAAATTCACCCCTCCACTTT
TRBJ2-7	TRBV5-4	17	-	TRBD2	CASSLNGGAGRSYEQYF	TGTGCCAGCAGCTTAAACGGGGGGGCCGGACGATCCTACGAGCAGTACTTC
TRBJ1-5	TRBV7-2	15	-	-	CASSLGQSLNQPQHF	TGTGCCAGCAGCTTAGGACAGAGCCTCAATCAGCCCCAGCATTTT
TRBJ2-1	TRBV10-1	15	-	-	CASSEEDPRGHEQFF	TGCGCCAGCAGTGAGGAGGATCCTAGGGGTCATGAGCAGTTCTTC
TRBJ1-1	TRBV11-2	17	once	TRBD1	CASSPRQGAFGNTEAFF	TGTGCCAGCAGCCCAAGACAGGGGGCGTTCGGGAACACTGAAGCTTTCTTT
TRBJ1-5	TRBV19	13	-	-	CASNEYSNQPQHF	TGTGCCAGCAACGAGTATAGCAATCAGCCCCAGCATTTT
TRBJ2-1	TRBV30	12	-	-	CAWGESYNEQFF	TGTGCCTGGGGGGAGTCCTACAATGAGCAGTTCTTC